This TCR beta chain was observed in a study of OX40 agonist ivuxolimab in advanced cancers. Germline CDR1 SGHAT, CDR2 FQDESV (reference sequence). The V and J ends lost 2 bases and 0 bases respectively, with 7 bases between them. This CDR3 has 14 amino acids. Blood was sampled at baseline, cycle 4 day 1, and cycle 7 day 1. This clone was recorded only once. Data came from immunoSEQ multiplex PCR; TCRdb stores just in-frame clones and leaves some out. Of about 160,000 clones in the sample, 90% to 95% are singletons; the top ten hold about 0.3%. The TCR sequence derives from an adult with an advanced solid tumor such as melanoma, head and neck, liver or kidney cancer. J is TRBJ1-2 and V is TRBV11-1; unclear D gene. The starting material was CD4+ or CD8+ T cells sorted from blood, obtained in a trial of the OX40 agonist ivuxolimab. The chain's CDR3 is CASSLQPSNYGYTF. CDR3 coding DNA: TGTGCCAGCAGCTTACAGCCTTCTAACTATGGCTACACCTTC.